The clone carrying this T cell receptor (beta chain) has just a few counts. The sample comes from a study of T cells in Graves' hyperthyroidism and ophthalmopathy. Amplified regions were TCR beta CDR3 sequences from RNA transcripts. A first-round RT-PCR of the TCR CDR3 used the HTBI primer set. TCRdb passed the multiplex PCR reads through MiXCR, listing each CDR3 protein once. The table records about 420,000 distinct CDR3 sequences, 15% to 19% of them present only once. Germline loops: CDR1 SGHTA, CDR2 FQGNSA. V gave up 11 bases and J gave up 3 bases, with 16 bases separating them. This CDR3 is 13 amino acids long.

The sample consisted of blood. The clonotype comes from a woman younger than 35 with Graves' hyperthyroidism. V and J are TRBV7-2 and TRBJ1-2, with D maybe TRBD1 (5 bases). Here the CDR3 DNA reads TGTGCCGATGAACGGGGGGGGGACTATGGCTACACCTTC. As protein: CADERGGDYGYTF.